This T cell receptor beta chain derives from a study of blood T cell repertoires in COVID-19. Study-wide context: The United States, Italy and Spain provided the acute and convalescent COVID-19 samples.

In the original processing: From reference gene primer amplification, estimates of nucleated cell counts were derived. Profiled with immunoSEQ multiplex PCR; TCRdb holds only in-frame clones, not every one. From that table come the V and J calls and clone size; the DNA was used to work out D and trimming. The sample has roughly 92,000 clones; about 87% are singletons. The germline V gene encodes CDR1 SGHNT and CDR2 YYREEE (reference sequence). This CDR3 is 13 amino acids long. V was pared by 0 bases and J by 12 bases, with 5 bases of the junction left unmatched. This clonotype was obtained from a human donor with acute or convalescent COVID-19. The donor label of this sample is uncertain. The sample taken for sequencing was peripheral blood. This rearrangement joins TRBV5-4 to TRBJ2-3; 9 bases match TRBD1. The DNA for the CDR3 is TGTGCCAGCAGCTTGGGGGGACAGGGTCCACAGTATTTT. Amino acids: CASSLGGQGPQYF.